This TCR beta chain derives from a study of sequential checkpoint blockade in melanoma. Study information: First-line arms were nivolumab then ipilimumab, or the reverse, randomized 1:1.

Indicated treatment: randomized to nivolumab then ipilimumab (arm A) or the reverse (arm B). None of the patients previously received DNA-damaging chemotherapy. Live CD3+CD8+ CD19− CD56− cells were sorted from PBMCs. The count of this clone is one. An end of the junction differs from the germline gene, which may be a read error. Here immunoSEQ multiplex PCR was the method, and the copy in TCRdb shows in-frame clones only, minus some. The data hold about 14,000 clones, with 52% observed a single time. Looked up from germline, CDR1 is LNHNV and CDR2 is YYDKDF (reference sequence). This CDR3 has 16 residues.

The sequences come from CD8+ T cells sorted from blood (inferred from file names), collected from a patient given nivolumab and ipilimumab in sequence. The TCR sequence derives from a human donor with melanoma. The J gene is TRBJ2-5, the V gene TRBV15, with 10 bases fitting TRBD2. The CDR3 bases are TGTGCCACCAGCGGGGATAGCGGGGGGCTCCAAGGGACCCAGTACTTC. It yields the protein CATSGDSGGLQGTQYF.